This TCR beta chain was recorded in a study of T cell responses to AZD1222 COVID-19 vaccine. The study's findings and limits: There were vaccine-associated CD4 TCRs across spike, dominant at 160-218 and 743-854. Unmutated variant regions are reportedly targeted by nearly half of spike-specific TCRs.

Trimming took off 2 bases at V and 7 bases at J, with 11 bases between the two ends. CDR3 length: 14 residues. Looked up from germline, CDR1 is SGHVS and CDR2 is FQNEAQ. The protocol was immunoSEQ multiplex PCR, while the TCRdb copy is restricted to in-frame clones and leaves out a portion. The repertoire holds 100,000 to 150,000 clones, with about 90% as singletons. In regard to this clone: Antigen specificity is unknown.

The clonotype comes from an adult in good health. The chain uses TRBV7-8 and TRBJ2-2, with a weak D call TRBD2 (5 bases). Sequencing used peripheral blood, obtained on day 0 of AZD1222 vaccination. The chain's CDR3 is CASSLIRGRGELFF. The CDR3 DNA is TGTGCCAGCAGCTTAATTCGGGGTCGCGGGGAGCTGTTTTTT.